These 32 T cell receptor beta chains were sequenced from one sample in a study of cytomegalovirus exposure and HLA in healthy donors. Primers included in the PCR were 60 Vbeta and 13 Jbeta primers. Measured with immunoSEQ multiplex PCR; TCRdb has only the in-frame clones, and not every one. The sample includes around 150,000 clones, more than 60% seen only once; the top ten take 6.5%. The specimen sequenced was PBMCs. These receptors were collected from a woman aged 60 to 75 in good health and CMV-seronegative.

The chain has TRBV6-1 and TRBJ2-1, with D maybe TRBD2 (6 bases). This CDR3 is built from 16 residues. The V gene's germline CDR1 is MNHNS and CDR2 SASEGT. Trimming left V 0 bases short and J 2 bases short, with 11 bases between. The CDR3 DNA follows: TGTGCCAGCAGTGAAGCGCTAGCGCTTCCCTACAATGAGCAGTTCTTC. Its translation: CASSEALALPYNEQFF.

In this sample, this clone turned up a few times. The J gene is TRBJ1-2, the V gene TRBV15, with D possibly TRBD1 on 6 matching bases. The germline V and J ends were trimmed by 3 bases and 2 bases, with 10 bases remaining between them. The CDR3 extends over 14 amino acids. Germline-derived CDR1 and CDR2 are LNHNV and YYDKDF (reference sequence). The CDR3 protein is CATSRGGGNYGYTF. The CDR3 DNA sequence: TGTGCCACCAGCAGGGGAGGGGGGAACTATGGCTACACCTTC.

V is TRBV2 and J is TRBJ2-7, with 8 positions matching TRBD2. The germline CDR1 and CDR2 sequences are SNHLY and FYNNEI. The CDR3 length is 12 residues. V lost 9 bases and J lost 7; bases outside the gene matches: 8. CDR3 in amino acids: CASEEPGGEQYF. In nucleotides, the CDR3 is TGTGCCAGTGAGGAGCCGGGAGGGGAGCAGTACTTC.

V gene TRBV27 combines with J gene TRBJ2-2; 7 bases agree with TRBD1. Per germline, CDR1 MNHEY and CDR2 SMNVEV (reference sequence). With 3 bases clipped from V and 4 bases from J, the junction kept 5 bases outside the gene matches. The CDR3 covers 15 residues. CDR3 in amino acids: CASSFWGQSTGELFF. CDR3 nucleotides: TGTGCCAGCAGTTTCTGGGGACAGAGCACCGGGGAGCTGTTTTTT.

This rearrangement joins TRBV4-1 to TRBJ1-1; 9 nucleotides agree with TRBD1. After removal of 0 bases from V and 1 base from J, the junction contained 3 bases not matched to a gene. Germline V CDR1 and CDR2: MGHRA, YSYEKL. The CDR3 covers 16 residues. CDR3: CASSQDEDRGNTEAFF. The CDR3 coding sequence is TGCGCCAGCAGCCAAGATGAGGACAGGGGGAACACTGAAGCTTTCTTT.

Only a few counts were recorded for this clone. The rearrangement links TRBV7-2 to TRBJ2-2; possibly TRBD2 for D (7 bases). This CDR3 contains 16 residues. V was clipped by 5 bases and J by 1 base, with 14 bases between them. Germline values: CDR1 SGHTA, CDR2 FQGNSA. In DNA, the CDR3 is TGTGCCAGCAGCCTTAGGGGGACTAAGAACACCGGGGAGCTGTTTTTT. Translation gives CASSLRGTKNTGELFF.

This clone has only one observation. The DNA for the CDR3 is TGTGCCAGCAGCCCCTCCGGGGGGCCAGAGACCCAGTACTTC. Amino acids: CASSPSGGPETQYF. This chain uses TRBV7-6 with TRBJ2-5, with TRBD2 as a possible D gene (7 bases). The germline V gene has CDR1 SGHVS and CDR2 FNYEAQ. Trimming took off 5 bases at V and 4 bases at J, with 14 bases between the two ends. The CDR3 has 14 amino acids.

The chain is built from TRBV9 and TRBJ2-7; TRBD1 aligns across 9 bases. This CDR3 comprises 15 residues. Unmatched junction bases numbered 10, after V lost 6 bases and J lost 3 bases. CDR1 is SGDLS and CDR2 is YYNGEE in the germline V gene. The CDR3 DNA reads TGTGCCAGCAACATTGGGGGGACAGGGATCTACGAGCAGTACTTC. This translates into CASNIGGTGIYEQYF. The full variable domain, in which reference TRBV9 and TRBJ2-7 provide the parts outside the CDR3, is DSGVTQTPKHLITATGQRVTLRCSPRSGDLSVYWYQQSLDQGLQFLIQYYNGEERAKGNILERFSAQQFPDLHSELNLSSLELGDSALYFCASNIGGTGIYEQYFGPGTRLTVT.

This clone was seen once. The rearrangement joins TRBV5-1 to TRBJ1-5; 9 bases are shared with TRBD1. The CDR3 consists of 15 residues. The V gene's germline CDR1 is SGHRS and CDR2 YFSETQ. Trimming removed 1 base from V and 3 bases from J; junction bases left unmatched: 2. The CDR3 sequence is CASSLTGGTNQPQHF. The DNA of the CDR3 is TGCGCCAGCAGCTTGACAGGGGGCACCAATCAGCCCCAGCATTTT.

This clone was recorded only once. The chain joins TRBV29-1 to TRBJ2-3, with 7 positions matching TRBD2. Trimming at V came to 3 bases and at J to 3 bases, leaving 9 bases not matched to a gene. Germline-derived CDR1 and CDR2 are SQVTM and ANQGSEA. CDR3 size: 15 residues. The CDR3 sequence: CSVDERTRDTDTQYF. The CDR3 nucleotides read TGCAGCGTTGACGAAAGGACTAGGGATACAGATACGCAGTATTTT.

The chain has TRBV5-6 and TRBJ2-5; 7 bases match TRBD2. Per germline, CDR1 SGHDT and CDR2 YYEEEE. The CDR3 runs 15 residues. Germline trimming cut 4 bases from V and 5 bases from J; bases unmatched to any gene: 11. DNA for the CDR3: TGTGCCAGCAGCCCTCTAGCTTCCGGGGGGGAGACCCAGTACTTC. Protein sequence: CASSPLASGGETQYF.

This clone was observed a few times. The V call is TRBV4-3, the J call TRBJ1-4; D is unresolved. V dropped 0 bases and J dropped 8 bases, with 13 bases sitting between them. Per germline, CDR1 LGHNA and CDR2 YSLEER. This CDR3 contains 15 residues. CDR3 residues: CASSQDLQVWEKLFF. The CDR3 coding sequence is TGCGCCAGCAGCCAAGATCTGCAGGTGTGGGAAAAACTGTTTTTT.

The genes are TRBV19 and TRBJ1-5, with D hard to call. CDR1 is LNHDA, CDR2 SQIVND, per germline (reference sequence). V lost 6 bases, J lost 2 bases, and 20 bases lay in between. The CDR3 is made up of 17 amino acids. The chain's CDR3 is CASSPPLPFIGNQPQHF. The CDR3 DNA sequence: TGTGCCAGTAGCCCTCCCCTCCCGTTCATAGGCAATCAGCCCCAGCATTTT.

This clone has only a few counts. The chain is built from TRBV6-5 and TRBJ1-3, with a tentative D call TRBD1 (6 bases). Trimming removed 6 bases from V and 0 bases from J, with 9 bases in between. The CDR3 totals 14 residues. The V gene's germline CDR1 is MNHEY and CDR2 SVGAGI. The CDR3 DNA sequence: TGTGCCAGCAGGGACAGATCCTCTGGAAACACCATATATTTT. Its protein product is CASRDRSSGNTIYF.

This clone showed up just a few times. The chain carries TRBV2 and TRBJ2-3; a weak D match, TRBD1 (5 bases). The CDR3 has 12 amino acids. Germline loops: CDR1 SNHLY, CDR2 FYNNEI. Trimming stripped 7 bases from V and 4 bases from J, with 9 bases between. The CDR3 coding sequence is TGTGCCAGCACGCCCAGGGCAGATACGCAGTATTTT. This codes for CASTPRADTQYF.

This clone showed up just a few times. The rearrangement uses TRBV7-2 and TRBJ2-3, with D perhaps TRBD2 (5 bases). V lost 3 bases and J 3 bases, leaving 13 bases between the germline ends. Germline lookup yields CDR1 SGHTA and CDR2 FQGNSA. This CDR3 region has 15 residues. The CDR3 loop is CASSFGLLGTDTQYF. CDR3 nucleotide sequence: TGTGCCAGCAGCTTCGGACTCTTGGGGACAGATACGCAGTATTTT.

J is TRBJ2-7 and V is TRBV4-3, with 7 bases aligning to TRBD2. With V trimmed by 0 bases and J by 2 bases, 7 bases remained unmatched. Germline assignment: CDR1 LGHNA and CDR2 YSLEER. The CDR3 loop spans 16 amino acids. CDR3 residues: CASSQDRGRATYEQYF. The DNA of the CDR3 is TGCGCCAGCAGCCAAGATCGAGGGAGGGCCACCTACGAGCAGTACTTC.

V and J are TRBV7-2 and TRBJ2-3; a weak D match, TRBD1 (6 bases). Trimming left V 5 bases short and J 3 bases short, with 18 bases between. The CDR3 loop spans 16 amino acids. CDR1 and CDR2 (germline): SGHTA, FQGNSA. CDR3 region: CASSLRQDHWTDTQYF. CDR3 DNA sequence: TGTGCCAGCAGCCTACGACAGGATCATTGGACAGATACGCAGTATTTT.

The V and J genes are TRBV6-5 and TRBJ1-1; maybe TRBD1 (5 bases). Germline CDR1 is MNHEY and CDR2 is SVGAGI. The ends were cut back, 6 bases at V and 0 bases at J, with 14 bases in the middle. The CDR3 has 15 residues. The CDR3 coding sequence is TGTGCCAGCAGACAAAGGGGCCCGCTGAACACTGAAGCTTTCTTT. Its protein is CASRQRGPLNTEAFF.

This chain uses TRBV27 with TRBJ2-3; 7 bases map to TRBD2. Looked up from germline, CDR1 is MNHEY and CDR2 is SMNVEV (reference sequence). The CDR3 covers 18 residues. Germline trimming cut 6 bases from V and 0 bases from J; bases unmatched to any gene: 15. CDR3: CASSRSTGRRKSTDTQYF. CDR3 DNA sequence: TGTGCCAGCAGCCGTTCTACCGGGAGGCGAAAAAGCACAGATACGCAGTATTTT.

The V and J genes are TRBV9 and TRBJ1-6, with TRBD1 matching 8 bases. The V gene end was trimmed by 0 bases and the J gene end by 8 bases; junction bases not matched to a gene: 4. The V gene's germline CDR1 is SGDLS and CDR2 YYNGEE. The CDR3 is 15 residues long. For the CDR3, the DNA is TGTGCCAGCAGCGTAGCTCCGGACAGGGATTCACCCCTCCACTTT. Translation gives CASSVAPDRDSPLHF.

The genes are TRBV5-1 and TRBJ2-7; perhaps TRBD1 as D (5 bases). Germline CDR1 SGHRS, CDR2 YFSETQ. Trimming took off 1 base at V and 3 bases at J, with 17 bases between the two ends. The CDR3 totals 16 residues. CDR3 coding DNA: TGCGCCAGCAGCTTGTCCGAGACAGTAAGAGGCTACGAGCAGTACTTC. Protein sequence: CASSLSETVRGYEQYF.

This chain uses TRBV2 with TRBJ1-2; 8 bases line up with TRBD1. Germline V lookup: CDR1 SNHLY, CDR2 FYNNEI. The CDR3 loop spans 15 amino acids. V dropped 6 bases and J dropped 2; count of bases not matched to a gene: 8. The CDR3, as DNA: TGTGCCAGCAGACCCGGGACAGGCGAAAACTATGGCTACACCTTC. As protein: CASRPGTGENYGYTF.

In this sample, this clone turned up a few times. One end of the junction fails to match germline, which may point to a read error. CDR3 nucleotides: TGTTCCAGCAGCTCCTACAGGGGAAGCACAGATACGCAGTATTTT. Translating gives CSSSSYRGSTDTQYF. The chain is built from TRBV7-9 and TRBJ2-3; 7 nucleotides match TRBD1. The CDR3 runs to 15 residues. CDR1 is SEHNR and CDR2 is FQNEAQ in the germline V gene (reference sequence).

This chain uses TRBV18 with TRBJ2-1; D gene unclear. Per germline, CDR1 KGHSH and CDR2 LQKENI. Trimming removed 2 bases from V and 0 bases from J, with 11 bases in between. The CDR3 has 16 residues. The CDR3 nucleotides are TGTGCCAGCTCACCAATTCAACGCAGCTCCTACAATGAGCAGTTCTTC. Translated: CASSPIQRSSYNEQFF.

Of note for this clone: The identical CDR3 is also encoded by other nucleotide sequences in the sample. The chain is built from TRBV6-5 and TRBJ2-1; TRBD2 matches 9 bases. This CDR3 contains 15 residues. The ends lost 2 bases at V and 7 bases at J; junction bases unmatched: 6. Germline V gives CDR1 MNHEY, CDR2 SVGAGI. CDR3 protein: CASSYRLAGWNEQFF. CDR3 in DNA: TGTGCCAGCAGTTACCGGCTAGCGGGGTGGAATGAGCAGTTCTTC.

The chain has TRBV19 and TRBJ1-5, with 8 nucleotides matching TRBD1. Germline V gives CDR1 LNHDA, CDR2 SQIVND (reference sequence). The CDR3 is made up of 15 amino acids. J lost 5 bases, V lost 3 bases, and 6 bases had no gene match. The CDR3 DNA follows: TGTGCCAGTAGTATCACTACAGGGGGTTATCAGCCCCAGCATTTT. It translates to CASSITTGGYQPQHF.

CDR3 sequence: CASSSGRGTPEAFF. CDR3 nucleotide sequence: TGTGCCAGCAGTTCGGGGAGGGGGACCCCTGAAGCTTTCTTT. V gene TRBV27 combines with J gene TRBJ1-1, with TRBD1 as a possible D gene (6 bases). V gave up 4 bases and J gave up 6 bases, with 15 bases separating them. There are 14 residues in the CDR3. Germline CDR1 is MNHEY and CDR2 is SMNVEV (reference sequence).

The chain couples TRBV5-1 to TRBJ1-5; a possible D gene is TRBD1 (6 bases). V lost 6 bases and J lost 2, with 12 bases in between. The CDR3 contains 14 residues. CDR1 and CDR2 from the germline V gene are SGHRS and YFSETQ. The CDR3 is CASIYRVGNQPQHF. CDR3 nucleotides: TGCGCCAGCATCTACAGGGTCGGCAATCAGCCCCAGCATTTT.

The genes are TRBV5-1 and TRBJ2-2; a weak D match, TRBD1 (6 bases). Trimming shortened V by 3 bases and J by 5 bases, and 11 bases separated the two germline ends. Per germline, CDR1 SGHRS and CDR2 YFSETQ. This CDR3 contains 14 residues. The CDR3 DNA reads TGCGCCAGCAGCTCGACGACAGGTACCGGGGAGCTGTTTTTT. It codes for CASSSTTGTGELFF.

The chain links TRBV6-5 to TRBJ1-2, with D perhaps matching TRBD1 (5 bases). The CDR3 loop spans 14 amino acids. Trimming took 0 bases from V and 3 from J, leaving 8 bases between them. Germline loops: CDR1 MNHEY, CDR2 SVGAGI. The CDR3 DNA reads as TGTGCCAGCAGTTACTCTATGGGGCACTATGGCTACACCTTC. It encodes CASSYSMGHYGYTF.

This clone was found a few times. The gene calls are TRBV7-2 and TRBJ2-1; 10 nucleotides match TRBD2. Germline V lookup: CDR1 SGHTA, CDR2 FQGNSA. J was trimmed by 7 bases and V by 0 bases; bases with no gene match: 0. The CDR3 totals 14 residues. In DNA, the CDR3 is TGTGCCAGCAGCTTAGCGGGACTAGCGAATGAGCAGTTCTTC. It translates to CASSLAGLANEQFF. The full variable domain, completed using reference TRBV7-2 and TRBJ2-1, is GAGVSQSPSNKVTEKGKDVELRCDPISGHTALYWYRQSLGQGLEFLIYFQGNSAPDKSGLPSDRFSAERTGGSVSTLTIQRTQQEDSAVYLCASSLAGLANEQFFGPGTRLTVL.